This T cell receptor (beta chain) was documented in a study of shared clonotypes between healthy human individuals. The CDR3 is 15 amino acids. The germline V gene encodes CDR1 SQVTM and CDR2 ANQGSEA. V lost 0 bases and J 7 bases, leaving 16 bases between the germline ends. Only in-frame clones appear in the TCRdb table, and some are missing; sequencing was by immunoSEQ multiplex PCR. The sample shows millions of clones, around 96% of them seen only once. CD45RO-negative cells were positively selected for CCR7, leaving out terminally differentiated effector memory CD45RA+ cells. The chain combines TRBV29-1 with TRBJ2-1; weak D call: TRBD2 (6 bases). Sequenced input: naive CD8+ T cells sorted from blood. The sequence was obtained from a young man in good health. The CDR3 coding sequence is TGCAGCGTTGAAGATCCCCGGGGACTGCCTAATGAGCAGTTCTTC. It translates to CSVEDPRGLPNEQFF.